Following are 3 T cell receptor beta chains from one sample sequenced in a study of blood T cell repertoires in COVID-19. TCRdb's copy holds only in-frame clones and misses some; the assay was immunoSEQ multiplex PCR. The data hold a few hundred thousand clones, with approximately 87% observed a single time. Sequencing was done on a sample of PBMCs or T cells enriched from blood (not recorded which). All receptors come from a woman in her forties or fifties who had recovered from COVID-19.

The gene calls are TRBV29-1 and TRBJ1-2, with D maybe TRBD1 (6 bases). CDR3 length: 12 amino acids. Per germline, CDR1 SQVTM and CDR2 ANQGSEA. V shed 7 bases and J shed 7 bases, with 16 bases lying between them. CDR3 in amino acids: CSAGTPVVGYTF. As DNA, the CDR3 is TGCAGCGCAGGGACACCAGTTGTTGGCTACACCTTC.

This sequence joins TRBV6-2 or TRBV6-3 and TRBJ1-2, with 9 bases matching TRBD1. From germline, CDR1 is MNHEY and CDR2 SVGEGT. This CDR3 region has 15 residues. J was trimmed by 3 bases and V by 6 bases; bases with no gene match: 8. CDR3 sequence: CASSTRDRVYYGYTF. The CDR3 DNA reads TGTGCCAGCAGCACCAGGGACAGGGTTTACTATGGCTACACCTTC.

The chain couples TRBV19 to TRBJ2-7; TRBD1 matches at 9 bases. This CDR3 region has 15 residues. Germline V lookup: CDR1 LNHDA, CDR2 SQIVND (reference sequence). Trimming took 4 bases from V and 2 from J; bases not matched to a gene: 6. The CDR3 here is CASSTWDRDAYEQYF. The CDR3 nucleotides read TGTGCCAGTAGTACCTGGGACAGGGATGCCTACGAGCAGTACTTC.